This note documents a single TCR beta chain sequence. The same CDR3 arises from other DNA sequences in this sample as well. J gave up 4 bases and V 5 bases, and 6 bases lay outside the gene matches. Germline-derived CDR1 and CDR2 are SGHTA and FQGNSA. The CDR3 length is 15 residues. In the study's own analysis: By means of reference gene primer amplification, nucleated cell counts were estimated. Profiling relied on immunoSEQ multiplex PCR, and the TCRdb table lists in-frame clones only, not all of them. V and J calls plus clone size are reproduced from that table; the DNA served to infer D and trimming. The sample gives hundreds of thousands of clones, 90% to 95% of which show up once; roughly 3% is in the top ten. This entry is derived from a study of blood T cell repertoires in COVID-19. In the study overall: Researchers got acute and convalescent COVID-19 samples from the United States, Italy and Spain. PBMCs, B-cell-depleted T cells, or T cells provided the cDNA or gDNA that made up the material.

The chain is built from TRBV7-2 and TRBJ2-2; 8 bases are a match to TRBD2. The sample consisted of peripheral blood. The sequence derives from a woman aged 18-29 years who had recovered from COVID-19. CDR3 protein: CASSPGLAGTGELFF. The CDR3 DNA sequence: TGTGCCAGCAGCCCCGGACTAGCAGGCACCGGGGAGCTGTTTTTT. Full variable domain (outside the CDR3, taken from reference TRBV7-2 and TRBJ2-2): GAGVSQSPSNKVTEKGKDVELRCDPISGHTALYWYRQSLGQGLEFLIYFQGNSAPDKSGLPSDRFSAERTGGSVSTLTIQRTQQEDSAVYLCASSPGLAGTGELFFGEGSRLTVL.